A single T cell receptor beta chain is shown here with its context. The record originates from a study of blood T cell repertoires in COVID-19. On the study more broadly: T cells, B-cell-depleted T cells, or PBMCs provided the cDNA or gDNA that served as material.

Cohort assignment relied on participant-reported clinical history. Each recovered donor of Cohort 3 presented with two negative PCRs, clearance, or symptom resolution. The germline V gene has CDR1 MDHEN and CDR2 SYDVKM. With 5 bases removed from V and 1 base from J, the gap between germline ends came to 18 bases. The CDR3 length is 16 residues. As originally analysed: Amplification with reference gene primers provided the estimates of nucleated cell counts. Some clones are missing from TCRdb's copy, which holds only in-frame ones; the method was immunoSEQ multiplex PCR. V, J and clone size derive from that table, while D and trimming were established from the DNA sequence. The table shows hundreds of thousands of clones, with 75% to 90% occurring only once.

The clonotype comes from a woman aged 40-49 years who had recovered from COVID-19. The V and J genes are TRBV28 and TRBJ2-7; TRBD1 might be the D (6 bases). The sample consisted of PBMCs or T cells enriched from blood (not recorded which). This CDR3 is CASSLRTGTPSYEQYF. The CDR3 DNA follows: TGTGCCAGCAGTCTTAGAACCGGGACACCATCCTACGAGCAGTACTTC.